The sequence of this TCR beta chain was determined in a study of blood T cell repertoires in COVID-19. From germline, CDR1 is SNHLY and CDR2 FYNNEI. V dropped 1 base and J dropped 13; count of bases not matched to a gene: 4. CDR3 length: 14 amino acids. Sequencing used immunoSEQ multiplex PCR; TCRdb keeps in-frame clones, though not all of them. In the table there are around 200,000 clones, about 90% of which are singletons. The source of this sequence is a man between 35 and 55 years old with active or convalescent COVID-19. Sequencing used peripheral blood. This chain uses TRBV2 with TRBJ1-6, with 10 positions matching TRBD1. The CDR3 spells CASSEGTGGHPLHF. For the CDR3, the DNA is TGTGCCAGCAGTGAAGGGACAGGGGGTCATCCCCTCCACTTT.